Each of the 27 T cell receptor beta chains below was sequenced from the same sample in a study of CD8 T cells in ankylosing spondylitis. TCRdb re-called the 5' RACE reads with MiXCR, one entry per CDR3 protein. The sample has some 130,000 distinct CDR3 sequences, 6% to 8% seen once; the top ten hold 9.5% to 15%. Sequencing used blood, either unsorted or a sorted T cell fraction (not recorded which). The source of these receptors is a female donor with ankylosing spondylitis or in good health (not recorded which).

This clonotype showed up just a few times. The CDR3 reads CASSTEGYGYTF. The CDR3 nucleotides read TGCGCCAGCAGTACGGAGGGCTATGGCTACACCTTC. V usage is TRBV5-1 and J usage is TRBJ1-2; unclear D gene. Germline V CDR1 and CDR2: SGHRS, YFSETQ. This CDR3 contains 12 residues. The V gene lost 5 bases and the J gene lost 4 bases, with 9 bases spanning the gap.

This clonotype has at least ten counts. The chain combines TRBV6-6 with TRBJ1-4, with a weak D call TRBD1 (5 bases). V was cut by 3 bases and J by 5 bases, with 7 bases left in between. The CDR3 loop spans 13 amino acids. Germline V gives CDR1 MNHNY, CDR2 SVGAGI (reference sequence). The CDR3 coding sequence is TGTGCCAGCAGTTATACAGGAAATGAAAAACTGTTTTTT. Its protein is CASSYTGNEKLFF.

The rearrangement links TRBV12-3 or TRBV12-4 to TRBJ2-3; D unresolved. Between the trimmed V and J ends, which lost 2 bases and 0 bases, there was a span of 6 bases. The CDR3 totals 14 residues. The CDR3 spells CASSLTESTDTQYF. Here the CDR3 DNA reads TGTGCCAGCAGTTTAACGGAGAGCACAGATACGCAGTATTTT.

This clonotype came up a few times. CDR3 sequence: CAWRKEKAYEQYF. The CDR3 nucleotides are TGTGCCTGGAGAAAGGAGAAAGCCTACGAGCAGTACTTC. The chain carries TRBV30 and TRBJ2-7; no reliable D call. The CDR3 totals 13 residues. CDR1 is GTSNPN and CDR2 is SVGIG in the germline V gene (reference sequence). The germline V and J ends were trimmed by 3 bases and 2 bases, with 11 bases remaining between them.

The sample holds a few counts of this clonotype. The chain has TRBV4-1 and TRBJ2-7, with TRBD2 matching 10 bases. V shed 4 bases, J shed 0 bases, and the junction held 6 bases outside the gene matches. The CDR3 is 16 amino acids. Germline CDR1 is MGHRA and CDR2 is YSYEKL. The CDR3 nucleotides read TGCGCCAGCAGCCCCATAGCGGGGGGCTCCTCCTACGAGCAGTACTTC. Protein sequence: CASSPIAGGSSYEQYF.

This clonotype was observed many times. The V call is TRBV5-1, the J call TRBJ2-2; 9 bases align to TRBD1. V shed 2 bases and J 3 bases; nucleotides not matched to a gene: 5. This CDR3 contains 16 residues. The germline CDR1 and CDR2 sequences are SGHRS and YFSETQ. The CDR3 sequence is CASSLTGGLDTGELFF. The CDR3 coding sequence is TGCGCCAGCAGCTTAACAGGGGGCCTGGACACCGGGGAGCTGTTTTTT.

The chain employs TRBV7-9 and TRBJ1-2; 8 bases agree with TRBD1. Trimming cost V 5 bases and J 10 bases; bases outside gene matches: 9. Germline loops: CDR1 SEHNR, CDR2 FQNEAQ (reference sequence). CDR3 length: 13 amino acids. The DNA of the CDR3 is TGTGCCAGCAGCCCTAGACAGGGGTGGGACTACACCTTC. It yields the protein CASSPRQGWDYTF.

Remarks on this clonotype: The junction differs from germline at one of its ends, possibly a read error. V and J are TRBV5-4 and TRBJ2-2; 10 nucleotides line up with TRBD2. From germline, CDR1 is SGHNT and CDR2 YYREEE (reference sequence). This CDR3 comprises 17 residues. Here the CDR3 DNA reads TGTGCCAGCAGATTGGCAGGGACTAGCGCTTTAACCGGGGAGCTGTTTTTT. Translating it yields CASRLAGTSALTGELFF.

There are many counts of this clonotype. The CDR3 reads CAQHQGASYEQYF. CDR3 nucleotide sequence: TGTGCCCAGCACCAGGGGGCTTCCTACGAGCAGTACTTC. The chain carries TRBV25-1 and TRBJ2-7; 8 bases are a match to TRBD1. This CDR3 has 13 residues. CDR1 and CDR2 from the germline V gene are MGHDK and SYGVNS. Trimming at V came to 11 bases and at J to 1 base, leaving 7 bases not matched to a gene.

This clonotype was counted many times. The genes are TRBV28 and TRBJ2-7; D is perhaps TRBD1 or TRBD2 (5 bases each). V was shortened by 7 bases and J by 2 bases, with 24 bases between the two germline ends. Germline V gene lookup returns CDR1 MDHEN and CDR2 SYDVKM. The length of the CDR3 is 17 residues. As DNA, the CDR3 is TGTGCCAGCACCATCAAAAAGGGGCTAAGGAGGCCCTACGAGCAGTACTTC. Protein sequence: CASTIKKGLRRPYEQYF.

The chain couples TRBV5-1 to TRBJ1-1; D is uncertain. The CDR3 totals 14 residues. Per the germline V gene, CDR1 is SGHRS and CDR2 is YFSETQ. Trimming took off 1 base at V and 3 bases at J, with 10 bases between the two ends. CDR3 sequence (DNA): TGCGCCAGCAGCTTGTTAGGAGTAGACACTGAAGCTTTCTTT. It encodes CASSLLGVDTEAFF.

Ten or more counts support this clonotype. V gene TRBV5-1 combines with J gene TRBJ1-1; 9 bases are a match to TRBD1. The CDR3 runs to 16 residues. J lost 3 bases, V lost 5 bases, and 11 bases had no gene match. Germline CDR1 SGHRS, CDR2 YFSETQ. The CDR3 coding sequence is TGCGCCAGCAGTCCATTCAAGGGACAGGGCGACACTGAAGCTTTCTTT. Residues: CASSPFKGQGDTEAFF.

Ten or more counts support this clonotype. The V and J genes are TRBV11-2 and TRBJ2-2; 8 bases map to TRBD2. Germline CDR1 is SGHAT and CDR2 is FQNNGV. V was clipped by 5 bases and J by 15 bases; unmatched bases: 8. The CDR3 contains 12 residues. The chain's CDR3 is CASSRGPGGLFF. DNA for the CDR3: TGTGCCAGCAGCCGCGGCCCGGGGGGGTTGTTTTTT.

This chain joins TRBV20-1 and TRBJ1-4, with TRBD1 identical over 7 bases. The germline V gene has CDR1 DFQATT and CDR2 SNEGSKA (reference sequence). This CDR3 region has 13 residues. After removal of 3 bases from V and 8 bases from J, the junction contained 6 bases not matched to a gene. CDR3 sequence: CSARRDRTEKLFF. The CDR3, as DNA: TGCAGTGCTAGGAGGGACAGAACAGAAAAACTGTTTTTT.

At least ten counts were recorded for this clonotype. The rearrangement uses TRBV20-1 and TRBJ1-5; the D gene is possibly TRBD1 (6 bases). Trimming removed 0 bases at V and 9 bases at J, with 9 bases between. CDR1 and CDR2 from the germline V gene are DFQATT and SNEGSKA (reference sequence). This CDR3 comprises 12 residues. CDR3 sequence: CSARDFRGPQHF. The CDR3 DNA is TGCAGTGCTAGAGACTTCAGGGGGCCCCAGCATTTT.

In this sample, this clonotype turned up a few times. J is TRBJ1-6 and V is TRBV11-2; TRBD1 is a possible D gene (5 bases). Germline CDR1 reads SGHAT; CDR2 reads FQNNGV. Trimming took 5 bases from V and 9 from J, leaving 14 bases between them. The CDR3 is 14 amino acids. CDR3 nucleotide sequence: TGTGCCAGCAGCCCAATGGGGGATCGTTCACCCCTCCACTTT. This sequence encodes CASSPMGDRSPLHF.

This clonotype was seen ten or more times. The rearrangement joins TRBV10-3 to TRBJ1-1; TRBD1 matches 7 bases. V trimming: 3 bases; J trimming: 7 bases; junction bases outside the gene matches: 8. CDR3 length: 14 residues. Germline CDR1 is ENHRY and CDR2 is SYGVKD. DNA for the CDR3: TGTGCCATCAGTGACCCAAGGGGGCTTGATGAAGCTTTCTTT. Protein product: CAISDPRGLDEAFF.

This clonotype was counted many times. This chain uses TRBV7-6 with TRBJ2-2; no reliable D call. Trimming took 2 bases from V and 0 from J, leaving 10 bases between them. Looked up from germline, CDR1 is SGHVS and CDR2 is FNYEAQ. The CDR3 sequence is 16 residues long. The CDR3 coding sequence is TGTGCCAGCAGCTTAAGTGAACAGACGAACACCGGGGAGCTGTTTTTT. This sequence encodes CASSLSEQTNTGELFF. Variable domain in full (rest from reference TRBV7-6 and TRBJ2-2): GAGVSQSPRYKVTKRGQDVALRCDPISGHVSLYWYRQALGQGPEFLTYFNYEAQQDKSGLPNDRFSAERPEGSISTLTIQRTEQRDSAMYRCASSLSEQTNTGELFFGEGSRLTVL.

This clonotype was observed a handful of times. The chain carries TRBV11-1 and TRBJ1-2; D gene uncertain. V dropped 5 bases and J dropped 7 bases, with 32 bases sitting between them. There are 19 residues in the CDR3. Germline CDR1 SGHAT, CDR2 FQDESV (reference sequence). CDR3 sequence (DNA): TGTGCCAGCAGCCCACCAAGGGCGGCGGTCATCACAATGGGCGGTGGCTACACCTTC. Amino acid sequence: CASSPPRAAVITMGGGYTF.

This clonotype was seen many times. CDR3: CSARTGNQPQHF. The CDR3, as DNA: TGCAGTGCTAGAACAGGGAATCAGCCCCAGCATTTT. The chain uses TRBV20-1 and TRBJ1-5; perhaps TRBD1 as D (6 bases). V was clipped by 2 bases and J by 4 bases, with 6 bases between them. This CDR3 has 12 residues. The germline V gene has CDR1 DFQATT and CDR2 SNEGSKA (reference sequence).

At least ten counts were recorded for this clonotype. CDR3 in amino acids: CASSLSGGEPQHF. The CDR3 DNA sequence: TGCGCCAGCAGCTTGTCCGGGGGGGAACCCCAGCATTTT. The chain combines TRBV5-1 with TRBJ1-5; tentatively, D is TRBD1 (5 bases). CDR1 and CDR2 from the germline V gene are SGHRS and YFSETQ. The CDR3 runs to 13 residues. The V end was cut by 1 base, the J end by 10 bases, with 12 bases between.

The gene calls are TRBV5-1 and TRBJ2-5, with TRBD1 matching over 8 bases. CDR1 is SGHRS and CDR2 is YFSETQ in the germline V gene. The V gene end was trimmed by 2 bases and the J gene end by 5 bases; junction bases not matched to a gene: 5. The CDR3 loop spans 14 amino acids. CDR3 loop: CASSLQGEYETQYF. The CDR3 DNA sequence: TGCGCCAGCAGCTTACAGGGGGAGTATGAGACCCAGTACTTC.

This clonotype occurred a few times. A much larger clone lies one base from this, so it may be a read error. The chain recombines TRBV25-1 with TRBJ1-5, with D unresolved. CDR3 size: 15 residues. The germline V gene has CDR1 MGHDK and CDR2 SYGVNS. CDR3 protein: CVSGSRGYSNQPQHF. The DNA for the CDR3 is TGTGTCAGTGGATCGCGGGGTTATAGCAATCAGCCCCAGCATTTT.

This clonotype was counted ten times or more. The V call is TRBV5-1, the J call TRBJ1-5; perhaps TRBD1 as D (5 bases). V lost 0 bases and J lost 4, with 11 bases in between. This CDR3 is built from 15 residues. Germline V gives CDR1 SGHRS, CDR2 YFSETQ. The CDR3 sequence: CASSLETGRNQPQHF. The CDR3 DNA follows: TGCGCCAGCAGCTTGGAAACAGGTAGAAATCAGCCCCAGCATTTT.

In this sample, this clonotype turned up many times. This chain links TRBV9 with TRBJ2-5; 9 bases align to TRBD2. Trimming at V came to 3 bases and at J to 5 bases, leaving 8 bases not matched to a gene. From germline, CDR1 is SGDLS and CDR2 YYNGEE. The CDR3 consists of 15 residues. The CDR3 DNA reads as TGTGCCAGCAGCGCAGGACTAGCGACTGGGGAGACCCAGTACTTC. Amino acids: CASSAGLATGETQYF. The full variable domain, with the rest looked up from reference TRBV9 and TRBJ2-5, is DSGVTQTPKHLITATGQRVTLRCSPRSGDLSVYWYQQSLDQGLQFLIQYYNGEERAKGNILERFSAQQFPDLHSELNLSSLELGDSALYFCASSAGLATGETQYFGPGTRLLVL.

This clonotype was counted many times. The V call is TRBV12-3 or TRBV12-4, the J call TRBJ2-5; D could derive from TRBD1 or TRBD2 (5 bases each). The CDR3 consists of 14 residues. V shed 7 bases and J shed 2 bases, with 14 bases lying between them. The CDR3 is CASTLSGAQETQYF. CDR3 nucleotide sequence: TGTGCCAGCACCCTTTCCGGGGCACAAGAGACCCAGTACTTC.

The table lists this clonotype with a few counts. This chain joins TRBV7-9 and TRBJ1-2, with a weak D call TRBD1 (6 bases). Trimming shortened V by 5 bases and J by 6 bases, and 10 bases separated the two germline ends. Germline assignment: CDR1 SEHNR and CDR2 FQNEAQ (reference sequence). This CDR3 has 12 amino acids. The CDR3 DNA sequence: TGTGCCAGCAGCGCGGGGGGCAATGGCTACACCTTC. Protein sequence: CASSAGGNGYTF.